This T cell receptor (beta chain) was profiled in a study of T-cell reconstitution after alpha-beta-depleted transplantation in children. This clonotype appeared many times. TCRbeta library preparation incorporated unique molecular identifiers. TCRdb called the PCR reads again in MiXCR, with one record for every CDR3 protein. The profile shows 230,000 or so distinct CDR3 sequences, 9.7% of them singletons. J was trimmed by 1 base and V by 3 bases; bases with no gene match: 10. CDR1 SGDLS and CDR2 YYNGEE come from the germline V gene. The CDR3 loop spans 17 amino acids. The gene calls are TRBV9 and TRBJ1-3; the match to TRBD1 covers 7 bases. The specimen comprised PBMCs from the stem cell graft donor, sampled from the stem cell graft. This sequence was found in a human donor who donated a stem cell graft to a child with SCID. The CDR3 DNA reads TGTGCCAGCAGCGGACGACAGGGAGCTCAGTCTGGAAACACCATATATTTT. It encodes CASSGRQGAQSGNTIYF.